These T cell receptor beta chains were read from a single sample in a study of PD-L1 blockade in urothelial cancer. The assay was immunoSEQ multiplex PCR, and TCRdb's table has in-frame clones only and misses some. This table has tens of thousands of clones, 85% appearing once. The sample consisted of PBMCs, taken around atezolizumab (anti-PD-L1) treatment. The receptors shown here come from a man between 40 and 49 years old with urothelial cancer. Both conserved end residues are part of each CDR3. Fields, in order: CDR3 DNA, CDR3 protein, clone size, V gene, D gene, J gene. The D gene is left open where the match is weak. Clone size appears in some rows only: once, few, many, or a class for an expanded clone.

TGTGCCAGTCAGGAAACCGGGGAGCTGTTTTTT CASQETGELFF . TRBV19 . TRBJ2-2
TGTGCCAGCAGCCCCCACCCCCAGGGGGCCTCTGGAAACACCATATATTTT CASSPHPQGASGNTIYF . TRBV4-2 TRBD1 TRBJ1-3
TGTGCCAGCAGCCTAACGGGATCGCAGGGGACTAATGGCTACACCTTC CASSLTGSQGTNGYTF . TRBV28 . TRBJ1-2
TGTGCCTGGAGTGTATACTTCCTAGCGGGAGGAATCTTTGGGACAGATACGCAGTATTTT CAWSVYFLAGGIFGTDTQYF . TRBV30 TRBD2 TRBJ2-3
TGTGCCAGCCTCGACAGGGGATGGACTGAAGCTTTCTTT CASLDRGWTEAFF few TRBV28 TRBD1 TRBJ1-1
TGTGCCAGCAGCCCCATCCCGGGAATCCGCGAATCGGGCGAGCAGTACTTC CASSPIPGIRESGEQYF . TRBV9 . TRBJ2-7
TGTGCCTGGAATCTGGGACAGGGAACAGATACGCAGTATTTT CAWNLGQGTDTQYF . TRBV30 TRBD1 TRBJ2-3
TGTGCCAGAAGCCCGGGACTAGCGGGAGTTGGGGAGCAGTACTTC CARSPGLAGVGEQYF . TRBV5-3 TRBD2 TRBJ2-7
TGCGCCAGCAGCCAAGCCCCTACTAGCGGGAGTACCACAGATACGCAGTATTTT CASSQAPTSGSTTDTQYF . TRBV4-1 TRBD2 TRBJ2-3
TGTGCCAGCAGTTTACCCCTAGCGGGAGGCTCCTACAATGAGCAGTTCTTC CASSLPLAGGSYNEQFF . TRBV27 TRBD2 TRBJ2-1
TGTGCCTGGAGTCAGGGACAGGGAAACTCCTACGAGCAGTACTTC CAWSQGQGNSYEQYF . TRBV30 TRBD1 TRBJ2-7
TGTGCCAGCAGCGTGACGGGACTAGCGGGAGAAATGGTGTTCTTC CASSVTGLAGEMVFF . TRBV9 TRBD2 TRBJ2-1
TGTGCCAGCAGTGACGGGACTAGCTCCTACAATGAGCAGTTCTTC CASSDGTSSYNEQFF . TRBV6-4 TRBD2 TRBJ2-1
TGTGCCATACAGGGGAACACTGAAGCTTTCTTT CAIQGNTEAFF . TRBV15 . TRBJ1-1
TGTGCCAGCTCCCCAGCGCATAATCAGCCCCAGCATTTT CASSPAHNQPQHF . TRBV18 . TRBJ1-5
TGTGCCAGCAGCCTACCGGACGGGATCTCTGGAAACACCATATATTTT CASSLPDGISGNTIYF . TRBV5-6 . TRBJ1-3
TGTGCCATCAGTGATAGTGAGAATACGCAGTATTTT CAISDSENTQYF . TRBV10-3 . TRBJ2-3
TGTGCCAGCAGTTTACCGTCCGGACTCGGAGGCAATCAGCCCCAGCATTTT CASSLPSGLGGNQPQHF . TRBV28 . TRBJ1-5
TGCGCCAGCAGCTCCCTCGGACATTCCTACGAGCAGTACTTC CASSSLGHSYEQYF . TRBV5-1 . TRBJ2-7
TGTGCCAGCAGCTTAAGCGAGCTCTCCTACAATGAGCAGTTCTTC CASSLSELSYNEQFF few TRBV7-8 . TRBJ2-1
TGCAGCGTTTCCACAGGGGTGGCTGGAAACACCATATATTTT CSVSTGVAGNTIYF . TRBV29-1 TRBD1 TRBJ1-3
TGTGCCAGCTCCCAGGACAGGGCCACTGAAGCTTTCTTT CASSQDRATEAFF few TRBV19 TRBD1 TRBJ1-1
TGTGCCAGCAGAAGTGGATCTCGGACTATAAAGACCCAGTACTTC CASRSGSRTIKTQYF . TRBV27 . TRBJ2-5
TGCAGCGCTGGTCAGCGGGAGGAGGACGAGCAGTACTTC CSAGQREEDEQYF . TRBV29-1 TRBD2 TRBJ2-7
TGTGCCAGCAGCTTAGGTTTCGCGGGGAGCACAGATACGCAGTATTTT CASSLGFAGSTDTQYF . TRBV7-3 . TRBJ2-3
TGTGCCAGCAGCCCAAAAAGGCGGGAGTCAGATACGCAGTATTTT CASSPKRRESDTQYF . TRBV7-9 TRBD2 TRBJ2-3
TGCGCCAGCAGCTCTACGGCTAACTATGGCTACACCTTC CASSSTANYGYTF . TRBV5-1 . TRBJ1-2
TGTGCCAGCAGACGGGCAGACAGGGGGCATGGCTACACCTTC CASRRADRGHGYTF once TRBV6-5 TRBD1 TRBJ1-2
TGCGCCAGCAGCTTGGTCAGGGGTAACACTGAAGCTTTCTTT CASSLVRGNTEAFF . TRBV5-1 . TRBJ1-1
TGTGCCAGCAGCCGCGGGAGGCCGCACAATGAGCAGTTCTTC CASSRGRPHNEQFF . TRBV7-9 TRBD2 TRBJ2-1
TGTGCCAGCAGCTTGGGGGCAGCCTATAATTCACCCCTCCACTTT CASSLGAAYNSPLHF . TRBV5-8 . TRBJ1-6
TGTGCCTGGAGTTCCGGGCCCGGGGTCCAAGAGACCCAGTACTTC CAWSSGPGVQETQYF few TRBV30 . TRBJ2-5
TGCGCCAGCAGCCAATTCTTGGACAGGGGCGAGCAGTACTTC CASSQFLDRGEQYF . TRBV4-3 TRBD1 TRBJ2-7
TGTGCCAGCAGTTACGGGACAGAGCAGGAGCAGTTCTTC CASSYGTEQEQFF . TRBV6-5 TRBD1 TRBJ2-1
TGCGCCAGCAGCCATGCGTCCCGAACGAAAAAACCGTATTTT CASSHASRTKKPYF . TRBV4-1 . TRBJ2-3
TGTGCCAGCAGTTTACCTCGCGCGGCAAACCTGGCCGAGCAGTACTTC CASSLPRAANLAEQYF . TRBV11-2 . TRBJ2-7
TGTGCCAGCAGCTTGCCCAGGGGCTCTGGAAACACCATATATTTT CASSLPRGSGNTIYF once TRBV5-4 . TRBJ1-3
TGCGCCAGCAGCTTGGACGGTCACAGGGAGGGAAACACCATATATTTT CASSLDGHREGNTIYF . TRBV5-1 . TRBJ1-3
TGTGCCAGCAGTTACCTTACTAGCGGGAGGATCTATGAGCAGTTCTTC CASSYLTSGRIYEQFF . TRBV6-5 TRBD2 TRBJ2-1
TGTGCCAGCAACAGTCGACCCTACGAGCAGTACTTC CASNSRPYEQYF . TRBV28 . TRBJ2-7
TGTGCCAGCAAGGGGACAGGGGTTTGGAATCAGCCCCAGCATTTT CASKGTGVWNQPQHF . TRBV6-5 TRBD1 TRBJ1-5
TGCGCCAGCAGCGCCGGACAGGGCGGTGAAGCTTTCTTT CASSAGQGGEAFF few TRBV5-1 TRBD1 TRBJ1-1
TGTGCCTGGAGTGAGACAGGGGATCAGCCCCAGCATTTT CAWSETGDQPQHF . TRBV30 TRBD1 TRBJ1-5
TGTGCCAGCAGTGAAGAGGCAGGTCGTCTGGCGGGGGAGCAGTACTTC CASSEEAGRLAGEQYF . TRBV2 . TRBJ2-7
TGTGCCAGCAGTCGTCCTAGCGGGAGTATCTACGAGCAGTACTTC CASSRPSGSIYEQYF once TRBV28 TRBD2 TRBJ2-7
TGTGCCAGCAGCTTGGAGGGCAGGGATGGCTACACCTTC CASSLEGRDGYTF . TRBV5-4 . TRBJ1-2
TGTGCCAGCAGTCAGGACAGCCTCTATGGCTACACCTTC CASSQDSLYGYTF . TRBV28 . TRBJ1-2
TGTGCCAGCAGTTTCGATCCCGGGCAGCCCCAGCATTTT CASSFDPGQPQHF . TRBV6-6 . TRBJ1-5
TGTGCTAGTGGTTTGGTAGGAGCGGAGGGCACCGGGGAGCTGTTTTTT CASGLVGAEGTGELFF . TRBV12-5 . TRBJ2-2
TGCGCCAGCAGCCAAGATCTTCCGGGAGGGATATACAATGAGCAGTTCTTC CASSQDLPGGIYNEQFF . TRBV4-3 TRBD2 TRBJ2-1
TGTGCCAGCCGGACAGGACCTAGCAATCAGCCCCAGCATTTT CASRTGPSNQPQHF . TRBV19 TRBD1 TRBJ1-5
TGTGCCAGCAGTCGATTGGGACAGCCCACTGAAGCTTTCTTT CASSRLGQPTEAFF medium-sized TRBV28 TRBD1 TRBJ1-1
TGTGCCTGGGACAGGAGAGGTGACACTGAAGCTTTCTTT CAWDRRGDTEAFF . TRBV30 . TRBJ1-1
TGTGCCAGCAGCCAGTCAGGGGCCTATGGCTACACCTTC CASSQSGAYGYTF . TRBV14 . TRBJ1-2
TGCGCCAGCAGACAGAACAGGGGCAGGTTGGACAATGAGCAGTTCTTC CASRQNRGRLDNEQFF few TRBV4-1 TRBD1 TRBJ2-1
TGTGCCAGTCGAACTCAAGGAGCTAACTATGGCTACACCTTC CASRTQGANYGYTF once TRBV19 . TRBJ1-2